The 9 T cell receptor beta chains in this list originate from one sample, sequenced in a study of monozygotic twins with inflammatory bowel disease. TCRdb reworked the 5' RACE reads into one entry per CDR3 protein, no DNA. Listed are 440,000 or so distinct CDR3 sequences; around 2.5% falls within the top ten. The specimen sequenced was blood. All receptors come from a human donor with ulcerative colitis or Crohn's disease, or a healthy co-twin of an affected twin (not recorded which).

The chain carries TRBV15 and TRBJ1-1. Germline V gene sequence: CDR1 LNHNV, CDR2 YYDKDF (reference sequence). The CDR3 spans 13 residues. CDR3: CATSREGNTEAFF.

The J gene is TRBJ1-1, the V gene TRBV6-5; TCRdb's D call, TRBD1, is unchecked because there is no DNA. There are 11 residues in the CDR3. Germline V gene data show CDR1 as MNHEY and CDR2 as SVGAGI. CDR3 amino acids: CASTQGVEAFF.

The V gene is TRBV20-1, the J gene TRBJ2-1; there is no DNA to check the TCRdb D call of TRBD2. There are 16 residues in the CDR3. Germline V gene data show CDR1 as DFQATT and CDR2 as SNEGSKA (reference sequence). CDR3 loop: CSARRSGRALYNEQFF.

The chain recombines TRBV7-9 with TRBJ2-1; TCRdb proposes TRBD1, but this gene call is untestable without DNA. The CDR3 contains 15 residues. Germline CDR1 is SEHNR and CDR2 is FQNEAQ (reference sequence). CDR3: CASSRTGGSDNEQFF.

The V call is TRBV4-2, the J call TRBJ2-3; with no DNA, the TCRdb D assignment of TRBD2 cannot be verified. The germline V gene encodes CDR1 LGHNA and CDR2 YNFKEQ. The CDR3 has 14 amino acids. The CDR3 protein is CASSQDELAGTQYF.

V is TRBV5-1 and J is TRBJ2-2; TCRdb lists TRBD1, though no DNA is available to test this call. There are 16 residues in the CDR3. CDR1 is SGHRS and CDR2 is YFSETQ in the germline V gene. This CDR3 reads CASSPGGTPNTGELFF.

The V gene is TRBV12-3 or TRBV12-4, the J gene TRBJ2-5. This CDR3 is built from 14 residues. This chain's CDR3 is CASSFSSGQETQYF.

This chain uses TRBV4-2 with TRBJ2-1. Germline V gives CDR1 LGHNA, CDR2 YNFKEQ. The CDR3 covers 17 residues. CDR3 in amino acids: CASSQEKVGSSYNEQFF.

V and J are TRBV20-1 and TRBJ2-3; TCRdb's D gene call, TRBD1, goes unchecked for lack of DNA. CDR3 length equals 11 residues. Germline CDR1 DFQATT, CDR2 SNEGSKA (reference sequence). Here the CDR3 reads CSANPGDTQYF.